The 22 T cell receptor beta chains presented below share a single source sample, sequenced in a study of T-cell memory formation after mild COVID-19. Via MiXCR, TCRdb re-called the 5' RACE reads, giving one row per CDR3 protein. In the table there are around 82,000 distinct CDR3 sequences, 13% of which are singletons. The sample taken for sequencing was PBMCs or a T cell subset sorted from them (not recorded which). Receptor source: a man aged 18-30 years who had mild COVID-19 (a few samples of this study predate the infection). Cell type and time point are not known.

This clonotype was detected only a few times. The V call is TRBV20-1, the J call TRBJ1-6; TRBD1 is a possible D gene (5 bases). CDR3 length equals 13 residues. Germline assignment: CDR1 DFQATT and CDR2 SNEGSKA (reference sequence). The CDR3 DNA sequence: TGCAGCGCCCCCCGGGACGATTATTCACCCCTCCACTTT. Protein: CSAPRDDYSPLHF.

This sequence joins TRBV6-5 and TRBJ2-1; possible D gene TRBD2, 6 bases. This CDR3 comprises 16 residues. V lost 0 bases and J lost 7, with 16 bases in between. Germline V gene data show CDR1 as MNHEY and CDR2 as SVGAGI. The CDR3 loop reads CASSYSTWGGVNEQFF. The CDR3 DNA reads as TGTGCCAGCAGTTACTCGACGTGGGGCGGGGTTAATGAGCAGTTCTTC.

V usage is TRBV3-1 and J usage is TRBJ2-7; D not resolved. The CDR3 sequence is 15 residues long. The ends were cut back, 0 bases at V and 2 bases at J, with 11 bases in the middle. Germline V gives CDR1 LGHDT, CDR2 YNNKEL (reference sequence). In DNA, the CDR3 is TGTGCCAGCAGCCAAGAATTAGGCTTTGCCTACGAGCAGTACTTC. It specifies CASSQELGFAYEQYF.

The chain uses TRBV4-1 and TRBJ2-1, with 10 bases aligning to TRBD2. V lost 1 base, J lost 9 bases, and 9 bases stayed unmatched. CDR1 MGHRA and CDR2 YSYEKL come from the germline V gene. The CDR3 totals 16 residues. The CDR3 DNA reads TGCGCCAGCAGCCAAGTGGCGCTAGCGGGGGTTCGTGAGCAGTTCTTC. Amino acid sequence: CASSQVALAGVREQFF.

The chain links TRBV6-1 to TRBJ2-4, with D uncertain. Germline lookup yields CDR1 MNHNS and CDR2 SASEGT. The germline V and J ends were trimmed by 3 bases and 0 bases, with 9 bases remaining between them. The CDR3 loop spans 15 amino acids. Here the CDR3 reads CASSEPFLAKNIQYF. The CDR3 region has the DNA TGTGCCAGCAGTGAGCCGTTCCTAGCCAAAAACATTCAGTACTTC.

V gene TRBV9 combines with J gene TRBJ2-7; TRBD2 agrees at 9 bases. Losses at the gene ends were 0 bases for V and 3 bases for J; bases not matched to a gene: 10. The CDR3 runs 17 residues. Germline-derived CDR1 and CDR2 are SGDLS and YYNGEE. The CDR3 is CASSVALAGSPNYEQYF. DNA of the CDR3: TGTGCCAGCAGCGTAGCCCTAGCGGGGTCGCCTAACTACGAGCAGTACTTC.

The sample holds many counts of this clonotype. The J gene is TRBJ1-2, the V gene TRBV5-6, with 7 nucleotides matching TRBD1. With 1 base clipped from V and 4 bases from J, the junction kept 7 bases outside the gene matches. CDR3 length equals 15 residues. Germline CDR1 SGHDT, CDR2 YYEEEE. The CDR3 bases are TGTGCCAGCAGCTTGCCGGGACAGTTAACCTATGGCTACACCTTC. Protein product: CASSLPGQLTYGYTF.

CDR3 region: CASSQAGVGETQYF. The CDR3 region has the DNA TGCGCCAGCAGCCAAGCAGGGGTTGGGGAGACCCAGTACTTC. The J gene is TRBJ2-5, the V gene TRBV4-1; D might be TRBD1 (6 bases). The length of the CDR3 is 14 residues. The V end was cut by 1 base, the J end by 5 bases, with 11 bases between. Germline V gene data show CDR1 as MGHRA and CDR2 as YSYEKL.

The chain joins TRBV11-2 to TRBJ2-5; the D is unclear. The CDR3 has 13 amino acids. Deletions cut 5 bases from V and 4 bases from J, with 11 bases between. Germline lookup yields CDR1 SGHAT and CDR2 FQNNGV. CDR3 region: CASSLTYPETQYF. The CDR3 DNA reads TGTGCCAGCAGCCTGACCTATCCAGAGACCCAGTACTTC.

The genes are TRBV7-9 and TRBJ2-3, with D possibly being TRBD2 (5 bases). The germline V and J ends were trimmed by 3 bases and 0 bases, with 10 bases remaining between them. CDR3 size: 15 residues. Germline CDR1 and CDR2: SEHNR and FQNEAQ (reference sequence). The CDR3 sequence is CASSLRAPSTDTQYF. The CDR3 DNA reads TGTGCCAGCAGCTTGAGGGCCCCTAGCACAGATACGCAGTATTTT. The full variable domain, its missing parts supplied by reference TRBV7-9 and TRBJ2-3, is DTGVSQNPRHKITKRGQNVTFRCDPISEHNRLYWYRQTLGQGPEFLTYFQNEAQLEKSRLLSDRFSAERPKGSFSTLEIQRTEQGDSAMYLCASSLRAPSTDTQYFGPGTRLTVL.

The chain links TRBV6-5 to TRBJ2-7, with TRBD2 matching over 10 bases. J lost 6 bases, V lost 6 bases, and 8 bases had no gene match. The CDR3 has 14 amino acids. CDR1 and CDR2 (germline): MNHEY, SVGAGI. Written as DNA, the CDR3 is TGTGCCAGCAGAAGCGGGGGGGAATTGGGCGAGCAGTACGTC. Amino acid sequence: CASRSGGELGEQYV.

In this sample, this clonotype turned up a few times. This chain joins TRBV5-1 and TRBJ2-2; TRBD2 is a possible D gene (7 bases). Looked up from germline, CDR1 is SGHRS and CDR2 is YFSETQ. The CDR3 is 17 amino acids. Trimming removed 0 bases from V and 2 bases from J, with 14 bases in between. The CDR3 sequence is CASSLAGTGGNTGELFF. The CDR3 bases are TGCGCCAGCAGCTTGGCCGGGACGGGGGGCAACACCGGGGAGCTGTTTTTT. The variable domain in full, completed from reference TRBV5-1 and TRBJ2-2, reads KAGVTQTPRYLIKTRGQQVTLSCSPISGHRSVSWYQQTPGQGLQFLFEYFSETQRNKGNFPGRFSGRQFSNSRSEMNVSTLELGDSALYLCASSLAGTGGNTGELFFGEGSRLTVL.

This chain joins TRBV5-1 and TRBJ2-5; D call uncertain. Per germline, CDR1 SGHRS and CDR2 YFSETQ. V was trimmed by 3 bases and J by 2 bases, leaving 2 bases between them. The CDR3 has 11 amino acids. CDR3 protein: CASSWQETQYF. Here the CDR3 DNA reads TGCGCCAGCAGCTGGCAAGAGACCCAGTACTTC.

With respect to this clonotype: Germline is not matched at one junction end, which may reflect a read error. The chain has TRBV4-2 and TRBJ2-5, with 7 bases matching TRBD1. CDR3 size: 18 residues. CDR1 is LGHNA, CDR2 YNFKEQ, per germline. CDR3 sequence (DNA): TGCGCCAGCAGCCAAGATCTCGCGCTGGGACAGAACCAAGAGACCCAGTACTTC. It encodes CASSQDLALGQNQETQYF.

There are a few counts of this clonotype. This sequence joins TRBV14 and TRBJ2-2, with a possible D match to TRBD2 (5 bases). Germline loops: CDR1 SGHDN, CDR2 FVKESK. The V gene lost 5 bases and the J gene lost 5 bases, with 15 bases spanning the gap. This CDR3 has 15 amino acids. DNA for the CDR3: TGTGCCAGCAGCTCCCGTCCCCCGGGGACCGGGGAGCTGTTTTTT. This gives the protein CASSSRPPGTGELFF.

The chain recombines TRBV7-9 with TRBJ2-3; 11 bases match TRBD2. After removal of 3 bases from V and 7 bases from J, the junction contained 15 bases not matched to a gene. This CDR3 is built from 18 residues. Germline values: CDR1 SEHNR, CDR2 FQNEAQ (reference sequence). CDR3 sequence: CASSFVSDVAGGPNTQYF. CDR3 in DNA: TGTGCCAGCAGCTTCGTGTCTGACGTAGCGGGGGGGCCGAATACGCAGTATTTT. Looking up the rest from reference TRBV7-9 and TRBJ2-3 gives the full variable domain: DTGVSQNPRHKITKRGQNVTFRCDPISEHNRLYWYRQTLGQGPEFLTYFQNEAQLEKSRLLSDRFSAERPKGSFSTLEIQRTEQGDSAMYLCASSFVSDVAGGPNTQYFGPGTRLTVL.

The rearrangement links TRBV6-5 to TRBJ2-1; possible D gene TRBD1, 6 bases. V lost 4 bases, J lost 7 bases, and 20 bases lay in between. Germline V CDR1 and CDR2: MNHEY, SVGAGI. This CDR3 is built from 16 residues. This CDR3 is CASSSFMKQGENEQFF. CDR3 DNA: TGTGCCAGCAGTTCCTTTATGAAACAGGGTGAGAATGAGCAGTTCTTC.

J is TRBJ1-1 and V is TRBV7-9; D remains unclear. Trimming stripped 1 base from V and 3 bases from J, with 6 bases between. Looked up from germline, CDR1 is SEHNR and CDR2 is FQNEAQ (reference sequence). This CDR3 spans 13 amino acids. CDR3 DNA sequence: TGTGCCAGCAGCTTAGGGGGTCACACTGAAGCTTTCTTT. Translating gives CASSLGGHTEAFF.

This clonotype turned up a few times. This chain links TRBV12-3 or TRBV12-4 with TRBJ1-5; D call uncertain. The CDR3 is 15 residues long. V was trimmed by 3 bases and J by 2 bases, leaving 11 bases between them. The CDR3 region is CASSLAQDGNQPQHF. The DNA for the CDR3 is TGTGCCAGCAGTTTGGCCCAGGATGGCAATCAGCCCCAGCATTTT.

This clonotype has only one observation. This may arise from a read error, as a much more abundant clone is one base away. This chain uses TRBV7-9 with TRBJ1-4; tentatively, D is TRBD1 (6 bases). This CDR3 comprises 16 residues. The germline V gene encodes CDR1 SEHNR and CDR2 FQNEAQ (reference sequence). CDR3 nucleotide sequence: TGTGCCAGCAGCCTCTCACCGACAGGCCTGGGTGAAAAACTGTATTTT. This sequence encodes CASSLSPTGLGEKLYF.

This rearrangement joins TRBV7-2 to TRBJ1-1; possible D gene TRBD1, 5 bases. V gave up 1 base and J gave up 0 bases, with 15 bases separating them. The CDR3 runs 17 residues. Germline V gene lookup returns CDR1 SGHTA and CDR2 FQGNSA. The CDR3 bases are TGTGCCAGCAGCTTAGTCCCCTCGACAGCCTTGAACACTGAAGCTTTCTTT. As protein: CASSLVPSTALNTEAFF.

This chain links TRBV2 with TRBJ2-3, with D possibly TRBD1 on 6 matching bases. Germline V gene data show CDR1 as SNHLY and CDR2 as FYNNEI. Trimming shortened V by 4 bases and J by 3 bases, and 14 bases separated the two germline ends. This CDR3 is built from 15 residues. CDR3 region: CASSGRAGVTDTQYF. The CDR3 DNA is TGTGCCAGCAGTGGGCGGGCAGGGGTTACAGATACGCAGTATTTT.